Below are 27 T cell receptor beta chains sequenced from a single sample in a study of cytomegalovirus exposure and HLA in healthy donors. PCR primers comprised 60 Vbeta and 13 Jbeta primers. Repertoires were generated with immunoSEQ multiplex PCR, while TCRdb's copy carries only in-frame clones and drops some. The data show approximately 110,000 clones, approximately 78% seen once. The specimen was PBMCs. The receptors were sampled from a woman aged 25 to 39 in good health and CMV-seronegative.

CDR3 residues: CASSAAAGELFF. The DNA for the CDR3 is TGTGCCAGCAGCGCAGCGGCCGGGGAGCTGTTTTTT. The chain employs TRBV7-2 and TRBJ2-2, with a weak D call TRBD2 (5 bases). V was shortened by 5 bases and J by 6 bases, with 7 bases between the two germline ends. Germline values: CDR1 SGHTA, CDR2 FQGNSA. The CDR3 is 12 amino acids.

The CDR3 here is CAWDKGALSGANVLTF. The CDR3 bases are TGTGCCTGGGATAAGGGGGCACTCTCTGGGGCCAACGTCCTGACTTTC. The chain links TRBV30 to TRBJ2-6, with 7 bases identical to TRBD1. V lost 5 bases, J lost 0 bases, and 7 bases stayed unmatched. The CDR3 is 16 residues long. The germline V gene encodes CDR1 GTSNPN and CDR2 SVGIG (reference sequence).

The rearrangement links TRBV11-3 to TRBJ2-3; 11 bases line up with TRBD2. This CDR3 has 17 residues. Germline CDR1 reads SGHNT; CDR2 reads YENEEA. The J segment lost 6 bases and the V segment lost 5 bases, leaving 13 bases of the junction unmatched. CDR3 nucleotide sequence: TGTGCCAGCAGCCCGGGACTAGCGGACATTTTCTTGGATACGCAGTATTTT. Amino acids: CASSPGLADIFLDTQYF.

The rearrangement joins TRBV7-9 to TRBJ2-6, with D possibly matching TRBD2 (7 bases). In germline, CDR1 is SEHNR, CDR2 FQNEAQ (reference sequence). The CDR3 has 16 amino acids. The ends were cut back, 5 bases at V and 3 bases at J, with 14 bases in the middle. Here the CDR3 reads CASSVLGGVGANVLTF. In DNA form, the CDR3 reads TGTGCCAGCAGCGTCTTAGGGGGGGTTGGGGCCAACGTCCTGACTTTC.

The CDR3 protein is CASSAGLAYQETQYF. The CDR3 DNA sequence: TGCGCCAGCAGCGCGGGACTAGCGTATCAAGAGACCCAGTACTTC. The rearrangement uses TRBV5-1 and TRBJ2-5; TRBD2 matches at 10 bases. Looked up from germline, CDR1 is SGHRS and CDR2 is YFSETQ. CDR3 size: 15 residues. J lost 2 bases, V lost 4 bases, and 5 bases had no gene match. Full variable domain (remainder filled in from reference TRBV5-1 and TRBJ2-5): KAGVTQTPRYLIKTRGQQVTLSCSPISGHRSVSWYQQTPGQGLQFLFEYFSETQRNKGNFPGRFSGRQFSNSRSEMNVSTLELGDSALYLCASSAGLAYQETQYFGPGTRLLVL.

The V and J genes are TRBV19 and TRBJ1-5; TRBD1 is a possible D gene (5 bases). The CDR3 totals 14 residues. CDR1 is LNHDA and CDR2 is SQIVND in the germline V gene (reference sequence). Trimming took off 7 bases at V and 5 bases at J, with 15 bases between the two ends. In DNA form, the CDR3 reads TGTGCCAGTACAAGATCGGGGGTCCATCAGCCCCAGCATTTT. Translating it yields CASTRSGVHQPQHF. The whole variable domain, filled in from reference TRBV19 and TRBJ1-5, reads DGGITQSPKYLFRKEGQNVTLSCEQNLNHDAMYWYRQDPGQGLRLIYYSQIVNDFQKGDIAEGYSVSREKKESFPLTVTSAQKNPTAFYLCASTRSGVHQPQHFGDGTRLSIL.

V gene TRBV4-3 combines with J gene TRBJ2-1; D is undetermined. Trimming cost V 0 bases and J 0 bases, with 6 bases left between them. The CDR3 covers 15 residues. From germline, CDR1 is LGHNA and CDR2 YSLEER. Here the CDR3 DNA reads TGCGCCAGCAGCCAAGACGGTAGCTCCTACAATGAGCAGTTCTTC. This encodes CASSQDGSSYNEQFF.

This clone was seen only once. The chain carries TRBV6-1 and TRBJ1-1; 7 nucleotides agree with TRBD1. The CDR3 contains 14 residues. V was pared by 10 bases and J by 5 bases, with 13 bases of the junction left unmatched. The germline gives CDR1 MNHNS, CDR2 SASEGT. CDR3 coding DNA: TGTGCCACCTCTGAGAGGGGGCTGGTGACTGAAGCTTTCTTT. It translates to CATSERGLVTEAFF.

This clone was detected once. The chain is built from TRBV11-1 and TRBJ2-5; possibly TRBD2 for D (5 bases). Trimming took off 5 bases at V and 5 bases at J, with 12 bases between the two ends. Germline V CDR1 and CDR2: SGHAT, FQDESV (reference sequence). There are 13 residues in the CDR3. The CDR3 spells CASSRERLETQYF. CDR3 in DNA: TGTGCCAGCAGCCGAGAGCGGTTGGAGACCCAGTACTTC.

This clone showed up just once. DNA of the CDR3: TGTGCCAGCAGCTTAGCGCTTGGGACAGCGAACACTGAAGCTTTCTTT. Translated: CASSLALGTANTEAFF. The genes are TRBV7-8 and TRBJ1-1, with 7 bases aligning to TRBD1. The CDR3 totals 16 residues. Germline CDR1 is SGHVS and CDR2 is FQNEAQ. V was clipped by 0 bases and J by 1 base; unmatched bases: 5.

V is TRBV9 and J is TRBJ2-3, with 12 nucleotides matching TRBD2. The CDR3 extends over 17 amino acids. With V trimmed by 7 bases and J by 3 bases, 12 bases remained unmatched. The germline gives CDR1 SGDLS, CDR2 YYNGEE. In DNA, the CDR3 is TGTGCCAGCTCCGCTAGCGGGGGGGCCAGTGGTACAGATACGCAGTATTTT. This gives the protein CASSASGGASGTDTQYF.

V gene TRBV5-1 combines with J gene TRBJ1-1; D not resolved. Looked up from germline, CDR1 is SGHRS and CDR2 is YFSETQ. V lost 8 bases and J lost 1, with 12 bases in between. The CDR3 runs to 13 residues. The CDR3 region has the DNA TGCGCCAGTATGATAGGGAGGAACACTGAAGCTTTCTTT. Amino acids: CASMIGRNTEAFF.

The chain combines TRBV7-9 with TRBJ2-7; 7 bases match TRBD2. After removal of 0 bases from V and 3 bases from J, the junction contained 8 bases not matched to a gene. Germline CDR1 is SEHNR and CDR2 is FQNEAQ (reference sequence). The CDR3 is made up of 16 amino acids. This chain's CDR3 is CASSLARTSHSYEQYF. The CDR3 region has the DNA TGTGCCAGCAGCTTAGCGCGGACTAGTCATAGCTACGAGCAGTACTTC.

V is TRBV5-1 and J is TRBJ2-1; 7 positions match TRBD1. Germline lookup yields CDR1 SGHRS and CDR2 YFSETQ. CDR3 length: 15 residues. V lost 3 bases, J lost 0 bases, and 3 bases stayed unmatched. For the CDR3, the DNA is TGCGCCAGCAGCTACGGGGACAGCTCCTACAATGAGCAGTTCTTC. This codes for CASSYGDSSYNEQFF.

The V gene is TRBV7-9, the J gene TRBJ1-2; 8 bases line up with TRBD1. The CDR3 covers 15 residues. The J segment lost 6 bases and the V segment lost 1 base, leaving 7 bases of the junction unmatched. From germline, CDR1 is SEHNR and CDR2 FQNEAQ (reference sequence). This chain's CDR3 is CASSLGAGQVDGYTF. DNA of the CDR3: TGTGCCAGCAGCTTAGGAGCGGGACAGGTTGATGGCTACACCTTC. The full variable domain, with the rest looked up from reference TRBV7-9 and TRBJ1-2, is DTGVSQNPRHKITKRGQNVTFRCDPISEHNRLYWYRQTLGQGPEFLTYFQNEAQLEKSRLLSDRFSAERPKGSFSTLEIQRTEQGDSAMYLCASSLGAGQVDGYTFGSGTRLTVV.

For the CDR3, the DNA is TGTGCCAGCAGCCAAGAAGAGGGACTAGCGGGGGGGAATGAGCAGTTCTTC. Translation gives CASSQEEGLAGGNEQFF. V and J are TRBV4-2 and TRBJ2-1; TRBD2 agrees at 16 bases. The CDR3 spans 17 residues. With V trimmed by 0 bases and J by 7 bases, 3 bases remained unmatched. Germline assignment: CDR1 LGHNA and CDR2 YNFKEQ.

This chain links TRBV10-3 with TRBJ1-1; 11 bases are a match to TRBD1. Trimming at V came to 6 bases and at J to 5 bases, leaving 8 bases not matched to a gene. Germline CDR1 and CDR2: ENHRY and SYGVKD. The CDR3 is made up of 15 amino acids. The CDR3 reads CAISAGTGGDTEAFF. The CDR3 DNA reads TGTGCCATCAGCGCCGGGACAGGGGGGGATACTGAAGCTTTCTTT.

The CDR3 region has the DNA TGTGCCAGCAGCACAACACGGGACAGTCGAGAGCAGTACTTC. Translation gives CASSTTRDSREQYF. This chain links TRBV5-4 with TRBJ2-7, with 7 nucleotides matching TRBD1. Unmatched junction bases numbered 11, after V lost 4 bases and J lost 7 bases. CDR3 length: 14 residues. Germline CDR1 reads SGHNT; CDR2 reads YYREEE (reference sequence).

V usage is TRBV13 and J usage is TRBJ2-1; D might be TRBD2 (5 bases). This CDR3 comprises 13 residues. V was clipped by 5 bases and J by 8 bases, with 13 bases between them. Germline assignment: CDR1 PRHDT and CDR2 FYEKMQ (reference sequence). The CDR3 nucleotides are TGTGCCAGCAGCCCAGGACTTTACCATGAGCAGTTCTTC. Its translation is CASSPGLYHEQFF.

V is TRBV10-1 and J is TRBJ2-1; a possible D gene is TRBD2 (6 bases). This CDR3 region has 12 residues. V was cut by 3 bases and J by 9 bases, with 9 bases left in between. Germline loops: CDR1 WNHNN, CDR2 SYGVQD (reference sequence). Written as DNA, the CDR3 is TGCGCCAGCAGTGACCAGGGAGGTGAGCAGTTCTTC. Translating gives CASSDQGGEQFF.

This clone was seen once. The chain carries TRBV29-1 and TRBJ1-2; no clear D gene. Trimming stripped 3 bases from V and 4 bases from J, with 9 bases between. The CDR3 is 12 amino acids. The germline gives CDR1 SQVTM, CDR2 ANQGSEA. CDR3 residues: CSVDGQSYGYTF. CDR3 nucleotides: TGCAGCGTTGATGGGCAGTCCTATGGCTACACCTTC.

The V and J genes are TRBV6-6 and TRBJ1-6; TRBD1 agrees at 8 bases. With 4 bases clipped from V and 8 bases from J, the junction kept 10 bases outside the gene matches. This CDR3 has 16 amino acids. Germline CDR1 and CDR2: MNHNY and SVGAGI (reference sequence). The CDR3 sequence: CASSLGRGQDYSPLHF. The DNA for the CDR3 is TGTGCCAGCAGTTTGGGGAGGGGACAGGACTATTCACCCCTCCACTTT.

About this clone itself: Other nucleotide sequences from this sample produce the same CDR3. V is TRBV19 and J is TRBJ1-2; TRBD1 might be the D (6 bases). The V end was cut by 4 bases, the J end by 1 base, with 7 bases between. This CDR3 is 13 amino acids long. Germline V gene lookup returns CDR1 LNHDA and CDR2 SQIVND (reference sequence). This chain's CDR3 is CASSKQGNYGYTF. The DNA for the CDR3 is TGTGCCAGTAGTAAACAGGGTAACTATGGCTACACCTTC.

The chain links TRBV13 to TRBJ2-7; tentative D call: TRBD1 (6 bases). The germline V gene has CDR1 PRHDT and CDR2 FYEKMQ (reference sequence). V shed 9 bases and J shed 3 bases, with 15 bases lying between them. CDR3 length equals 13 residues. The CDR3 reads CASLDRRSYEQYF. CDR3 nucleotides: TGTGCCAGTCTTGACAGGAGAAGCTACGAGCAGTACTTC. The full variable domain, with the rest looked up from reference TRBV13 and TRBJ2-7, is AAGVIQSPRHLIKEKRETATLKCYPIPRHDTVYWYQQGPGQDPQFLISFYEKMQSDKGSIPDRFSAQQFSDYHSELNMSSLELGDSALYFCASLDRRSYEQYFGPGTRLTVT.

This clone was picked up one time. This sequence joins TRBV19 and TRBJ2-3; 12 bases map to TRBD2. Germline V gives CDR1 LNHDA, CDR2 SQIVND (reference sequence). V lost 3 bases to trimming and J lost 5 bases; unmatched junction nucleotides: 6. The CDR3 has 16 amino acids. The CDR3 loop reads CASSILAGGPGDTQYF. In DNA form, the CDR3 reads TGTGCCAGTAGTATTCTAGCGGGAGGGCCAGGAGATACGCAGTATTTT.

The J gene is TRBJ2-5, the V gene TRBV9, with D unclear. Germline V gives CDR1 SGDLS, CDR2 YYNGEE. This CDR3 spans 13 amino acids. Between the trimmed V and J ends, which lost 0 bases and 4 bases, there was a span of 7 bases. CDR3 sequence (DNA): TGTGCCAGCAGCGTAGGGCCTAGAGAGACCCAGTACTTC. This codes for CASSVGPRETQYF.

This clone was counted a few times. The V and J genes are TRBV9 and TRBJ2-3; unclear D gene. V gave up 0 bases and J gave up 2 bases, with 7 bases separating them. This CDR3 has 14 amino acids. Germline assignment: CDR1 SGDLS and CDR2 YYNGEE. This chain's CDR3 is CASSVVGSTDTQYF. As DNA, the CDR3 is TGTGCCAGCAGCGTAGTCGGGTCCACAGATACGCAGTATTTT.